These 10 T cell receptor beta chains were sequenced from one sample in a study of blood T cell repertoires in COVID-19. The data were produced by immunoSEQ multiplex PCR, yet TCRdb's version contains in-frame clones alone and is incomplete. The sample has approximately 190,000 clones; approximately 92% are singletons. The specimen sequenced was peripheral blood. The receptors here all came from a man aged 45-60 years with acute or convalescent COVID-19.

This clone appeared a single time. The chain employs TRBV7-2 and TRBJ2-1, with 11 positions matching TRBD2. V lost 0 bases, J lost 6 bases, and 4 bases stayed unmatched. This CDR3 comprises 16 residues. Germline V lookup: CDR1 SGHTA, CDR2 FQGNSA. The CDR3 DNA reads as TGTGCCAGCAGCTTAGCGCGGCTAGCGGGAGGCAATGAGCAGTTCTTC. Translated: CASSLARLAGGNEQFF.

V usage is TRBV18 and J usage is TRBJ2-3; TRBD1 agrees at 9 bases. CDR3 size: 15 residues. Germline values: CDR1 KGHSH, CDR2 LQKENI. The V gene end was trimmed by 6 bases and the J gene end by 0 bases; junction bases not matched to a gene: 4. The CDR3: CASSGQGPSTDTQYF. The CDR3 bases are TGTGCCAGCTCTGGACAGGGGCCTAGCACAGATACGCAGTATTTT. The entire variable domain, with the rest obtained from reference TRBV18 and TRBJ2-3, is as follows: NAGVMQNPRHLVRRRGQEARLRCSPMKGHSHVYWYRQLPEEGLKFMVYLQKENIIDESGMPKERFSAEFPKEGPSILRIQQVVRGDSAAYFCASSGQGPSTDTQYFGPGTRLTVL.

The V gene is TRBV29-1, the J gene TRBJ1-5, with 9 bases lining up with TRBD1. V was pared by 5 bases and J by 3 bases, with 2 bases of the junction left unmatched. CDR1 and CDR2 (germline): SQVTM, ANQGSEA. The CDR3 spans 13 residues. CDR3 sequence reads: CSVWDRDNQPQHF. CDR3 nucleotides: TGCAGCGTTTGGGACAGGGACAATCAGCCCCAGCATTTT.

This clone was counted a single time. V usage is TRBV18 and J usage is TRBJ2-7; TRBD2 aligns across 11 bases. The CDR3 has 17 amino acids. Germline loops: CDR1 KGHSH, CDR2 LQKENI. J lost 5 bases, V lost 2 bases, and 11 bases had no gene match. CDR3 coding DNA: TGTGCCAGCTCACCAAATTTCGTAGCGGGAGGGCAGGACGAGCAGTACTTC. It translates to CASSPNFVAGGQDEQYF.

The genes are TRBV7-2 and TRBJ1-6, with 8 bases that match TRBD1. CDR3 length equals 14 residues. The V gene end was trimmed by 3 bases and the J gene end by 7 bases; junction bases not matched to a gene: 2. Germline lookup yields CDR1 SGHTA and CDR2 FQGNSA. The CDR3 DNA follows: TGTGCCAGCAGCTTCCGACAGGGGAATTCACCCCTCCACTTT. It translates to CASSFRQGNSPLHF.

The J gene is TRBJ1-6, the V gene TRBV18, with D perhaps TRBD1 (6 bases). V was cut by 2 bases and J by 6 bases, with 11 bases left in between. This CDR3 spans 15 amino acids. Germline V lookup: CDR1 KGHSH, CDR2 LQKENI. This chain's CDR3 is CASSPGGGANSPLHF. The CDR3, as DNA: TGTGCCAGCTCACCAGGAGGGGGGGCTAATTCACCCCTCCACTTT.

V is TRBV7-3 and J is TRBJ1-6; no definite D call. Germline V CDR1 and CDR2: SGHTA, FQGTGA. This CDR3 region has 16 residues. The germline V and J ends were trimmed by 2 bases and 0 bases, with 8 bases remaining between them. CDR3 sequence reads: CASSLLGSSYNSPLHF. CDR3 sequence (DNA): TGTGCCAGCAGCTTACTAGGGAGCTCCTATAATTCACCCCTCCACTTT.

V and J are TRBV10-3 and TRBJ1-2; no reliable D call. In germline, CDR1 is ENHRY, CDR2 SYGVKD. V lost 6 bases and J 7 bases, leaving 24 bases between the germline ends. The CDR3 consists of 16 residues. The CDR3 here is CAIRVTENRSVGGYTF. CDR3 in DNA: TGTGCCATCAGAGTGACGGAAAATCGGAGCGTTGGTGGCTACACCTTC.

V and J are TRBV10-3 and TRBJ2-2, with 8 bases identical to TRBD2. Germline CDR1 ENHRY, CDR2 SYGVKD. V gave up 3 bases and J gave up 4 bases; unmatched junction bases: 10. The length of the CDR3 is 17 residues. The CDR3 DNA sequence: TGTGCCATCAGTGATTTAGAGCGGGAGAGTTCCACCGGGGAGCTGTTTTTT. Its protein product is CAISDLERESSTGELFF.

The gene calls are TRBV6-4 and TRBJ1-6; D is unresolved. The CDR3 covers 14 residues. The germline CDR1 and CDR2 sequences are MRHNA and SNTAGT. V was shortened by 3 bases and J by 14 bases, with 17 bases between the two germline ends. CDR3 sequence (DNA): TGTGCCAGCAGTGAGGGCGGTGGTAGCGGTACCCTCCACTTT. Its protein is CASSEGGGSGTLHF.